This T cell receptor (beta chain) appears in the sequencing data of a study of T cell repertoires in aging, cancer and after chemotherapy. At the level of the study: Six age groups, ranging from 30 or younger to 70 or older, included the donors.

Peripheral blood genomic DNA, not sorted cells or RNA, was the template. Points from the study as a whole: Loss of evenness, beyond lost richness, contributed to age-related TCR diversity decline in cancer patients. Across the chemotherapy interval, each cancer cohort showed higher median generation probability, suggesting thymic rebound. Compared with age-matched healthy donors, untreated hematological or solid cancer patients showed higher blood TCR clonality.

Of note for this clonotype: Its matching antigen is unknown.

TRB rearrangements spanning V, D and J were amplified using mixed TRB-A/B primers. TCRdb processed the multiplex PCR reads anew with MiXCR; each CDR3 protein has one entry. The table lists about 5,100 distinct CDR3 sequences, around 29% of them singletons. The clonotype comes from a human donor with a solid tumor. The sequenced sample consisted of blood.

The CDR3 region is CASSFTRVVTEAFF. The CDR3, as DNA: TGTGCCAGCAGCTTCACCAGGGTTGTGACTGAAGCTTTCTTT. The chain combines TRBV5-5 with TRBJ1-1; TRBD1 might be the D (5 bases). Germline CDR1 SGHKS, CDR2 YYEKEE (reference sequence). V was shortened by 2 bases and J by 5 bases, with 13 bases between the two germline ends. This CDR3 is built from 14 residues.